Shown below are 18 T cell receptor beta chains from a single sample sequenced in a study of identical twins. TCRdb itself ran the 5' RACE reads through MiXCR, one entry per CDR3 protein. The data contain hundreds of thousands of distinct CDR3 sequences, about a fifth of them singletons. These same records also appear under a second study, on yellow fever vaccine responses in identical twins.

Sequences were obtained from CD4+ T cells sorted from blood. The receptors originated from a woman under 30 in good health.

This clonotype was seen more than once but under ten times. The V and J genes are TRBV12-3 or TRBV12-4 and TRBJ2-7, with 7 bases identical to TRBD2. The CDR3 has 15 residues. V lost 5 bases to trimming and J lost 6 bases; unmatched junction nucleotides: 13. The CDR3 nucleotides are TGTGCCAGCAGTCCCACCGGGGGGTGGAGAGGCGAGCAGTACTTC. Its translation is CASSPTGGWRGEQYF.

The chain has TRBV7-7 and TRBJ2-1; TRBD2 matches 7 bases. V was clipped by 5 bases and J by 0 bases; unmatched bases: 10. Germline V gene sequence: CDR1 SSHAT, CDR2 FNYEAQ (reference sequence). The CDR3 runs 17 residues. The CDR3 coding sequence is TGTGCCAGCAGCCCCGTTCGGGGCGGGAGCTCCTACAATGAGCAGTTCTTC. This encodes CASSPVRGGSSYNEQFF.

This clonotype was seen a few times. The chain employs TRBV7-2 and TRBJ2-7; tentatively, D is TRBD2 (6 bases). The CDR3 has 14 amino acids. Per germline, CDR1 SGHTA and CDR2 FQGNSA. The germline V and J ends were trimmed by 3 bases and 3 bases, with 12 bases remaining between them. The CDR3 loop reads CASSLQEGYYEQYF. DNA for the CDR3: TGTGCCAGCAGCTTGCAGGAGGGGTACTACGAGCAGTACTTC. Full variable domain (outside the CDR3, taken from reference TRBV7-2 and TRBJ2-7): GAGVSQSPSNKVTEKGKDVELRCDPISGHTALYWYRQSLGQGLEFLIYFQGNSAPDKSGLPSDRFSAERTGGSVSTLTIQRTQQEDSAVYLCASSLQEGYYEQYFGPGTRLTVT.

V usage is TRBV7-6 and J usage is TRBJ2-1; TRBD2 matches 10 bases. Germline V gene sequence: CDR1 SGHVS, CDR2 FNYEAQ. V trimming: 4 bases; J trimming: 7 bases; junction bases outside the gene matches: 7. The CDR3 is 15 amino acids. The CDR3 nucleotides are TGTGCCAGCAGCTCTGGGACTAGCGTCAGGAATGAGCAGTTCTTC. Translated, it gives CASSSGTSVRNEQFF. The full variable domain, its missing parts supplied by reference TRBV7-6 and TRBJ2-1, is GAGVSQSPRYKVTKRGQDVALRCDPISGHVSLYWYRQALGQGPEFLTYFNYEAQQDKSGLPNDRFSAERPEGSISTLTIQRTEQRDSAMYRCASSSGTSVRNEQFFGPGTRLTVL.

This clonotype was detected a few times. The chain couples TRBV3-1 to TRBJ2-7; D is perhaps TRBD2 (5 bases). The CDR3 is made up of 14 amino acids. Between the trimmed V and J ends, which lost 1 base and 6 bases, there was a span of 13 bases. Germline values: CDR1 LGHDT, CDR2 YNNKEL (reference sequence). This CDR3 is CASSQAEAGSEQYF. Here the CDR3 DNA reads TGTGCCAGCAGCCAAGCGGAGGCGGGCTCCGAGCAGTACTTC.

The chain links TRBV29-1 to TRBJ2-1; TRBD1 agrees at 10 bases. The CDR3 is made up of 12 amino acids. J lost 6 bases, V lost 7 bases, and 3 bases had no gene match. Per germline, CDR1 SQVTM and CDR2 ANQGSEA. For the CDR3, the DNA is TGCAGCGAAAGGACAGGGGGCAATGAGCAGTTCTTC. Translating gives CSERTGGNEQFF.

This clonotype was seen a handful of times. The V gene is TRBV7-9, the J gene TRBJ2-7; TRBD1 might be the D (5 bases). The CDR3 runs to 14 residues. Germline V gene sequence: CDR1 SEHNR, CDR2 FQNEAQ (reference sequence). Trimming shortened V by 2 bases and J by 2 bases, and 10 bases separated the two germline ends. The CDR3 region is CASSLRQITYEQYV. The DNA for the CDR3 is TGTGCCAGCAGCTTACGACAGATCACCTACGAGCAGTACGTC.

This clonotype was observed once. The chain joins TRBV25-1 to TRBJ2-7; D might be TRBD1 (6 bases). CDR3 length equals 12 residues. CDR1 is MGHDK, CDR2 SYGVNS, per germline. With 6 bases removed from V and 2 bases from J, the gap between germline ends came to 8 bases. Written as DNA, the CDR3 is TGTGCCAGCAGGGACAGCCCCTACGAGCAGTACTTC. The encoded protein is CASRDSPYEQYF.

CDR3 nucleotide sequence: TGTGCCATCAGTGATTTTCCGAATTCACCCCTCCACTTT. Amino acid sequence: CAISDFPNSPLHF. The rearrangement links TRBV10-3 to TRBJ1-6; D not certain. V lost 3 bases to trimming and J lost 7 bases, with 7 bases between them. The germline CDR1 and CDR2 sequences are ENHRY and SYGVKD. This CDR3 is 13 amino acids long.

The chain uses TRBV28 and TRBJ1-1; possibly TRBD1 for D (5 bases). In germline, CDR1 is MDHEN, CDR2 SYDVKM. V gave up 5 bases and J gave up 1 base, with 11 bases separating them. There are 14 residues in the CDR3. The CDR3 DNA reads TGTGCCAGCAGTGCAGGGTATGAGAACACTGAAGCTTTCTTT. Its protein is CASSAGYENTEAFF.

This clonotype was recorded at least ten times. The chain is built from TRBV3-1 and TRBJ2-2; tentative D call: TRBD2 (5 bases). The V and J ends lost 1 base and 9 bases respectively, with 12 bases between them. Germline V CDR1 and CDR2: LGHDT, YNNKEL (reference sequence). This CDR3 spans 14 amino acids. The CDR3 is CASSQVGGPRELFF. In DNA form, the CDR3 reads TGTGCCAGCAGCCAAGTCGGAGGTCCGAGGGAGCTGTTTTTT. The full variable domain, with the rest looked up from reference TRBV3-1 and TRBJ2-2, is DTAVSQTPKYLVTQMGNDKSIKCEQNLGHDTMYWYKQDSKKFLKIMFSYNNKELIINETVPNRFSPKSPDKAHLNLHINSLELGDSAVYFCASSQVGGPRELFFGEGSRLTVL.

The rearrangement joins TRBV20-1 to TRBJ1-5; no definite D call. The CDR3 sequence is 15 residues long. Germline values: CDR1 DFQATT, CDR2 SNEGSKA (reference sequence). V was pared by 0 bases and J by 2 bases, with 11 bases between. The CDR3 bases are TGCAGTGCTAGAGATCCGCACGTCGGCAATCAGCCCCAGCATTTT. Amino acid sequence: CSARDPHVGNQPQHF.

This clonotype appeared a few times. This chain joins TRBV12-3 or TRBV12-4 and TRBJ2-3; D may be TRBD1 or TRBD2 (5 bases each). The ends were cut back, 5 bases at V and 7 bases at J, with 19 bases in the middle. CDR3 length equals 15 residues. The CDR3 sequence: CASSPPGTLWNTQYF. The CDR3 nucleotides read TGTGCCAGCAGTCCGCCCGGGACCCTCTGGAATACGCAGTATTTT.

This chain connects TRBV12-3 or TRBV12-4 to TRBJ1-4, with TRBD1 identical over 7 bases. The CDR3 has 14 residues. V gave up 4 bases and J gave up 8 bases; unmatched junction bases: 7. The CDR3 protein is CASSSWTGGEKLFF. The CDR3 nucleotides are TGTGCCAGCAGTTCTTGGACAGGAGGGGAAAAACTGTTTTTT.

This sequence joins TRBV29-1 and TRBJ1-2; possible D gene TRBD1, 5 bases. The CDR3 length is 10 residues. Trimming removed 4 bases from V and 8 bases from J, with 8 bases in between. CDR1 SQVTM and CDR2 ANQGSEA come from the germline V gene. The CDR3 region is CSVGGAGYTF. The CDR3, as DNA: TGCAGCGTTGGAGGGGCCGGCTACACCTTC.

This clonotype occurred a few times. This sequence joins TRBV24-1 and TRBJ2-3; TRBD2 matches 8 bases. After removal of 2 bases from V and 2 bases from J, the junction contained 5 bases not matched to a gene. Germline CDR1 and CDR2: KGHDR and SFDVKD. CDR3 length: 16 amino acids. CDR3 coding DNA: TGTGCCACCAGTGATTACCTAGCGGGCAACACAGATACGCAGTATTTT. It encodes CATSDYLAGNTDTQYF.

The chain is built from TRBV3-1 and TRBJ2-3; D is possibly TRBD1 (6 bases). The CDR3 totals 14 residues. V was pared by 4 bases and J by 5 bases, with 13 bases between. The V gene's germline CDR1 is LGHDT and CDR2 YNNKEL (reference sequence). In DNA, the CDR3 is TGTGCCAGCAGCCTTGGACAGACAAAAGATACGCAGTATTTT. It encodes CASSLGQTKDTQYF.

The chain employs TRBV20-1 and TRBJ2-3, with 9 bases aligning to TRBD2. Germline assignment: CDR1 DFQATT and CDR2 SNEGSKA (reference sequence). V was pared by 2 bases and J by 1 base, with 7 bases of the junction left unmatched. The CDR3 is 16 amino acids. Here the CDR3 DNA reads TGCAGTGCTAGACCTTGGGTAGCGGGAGGCACAGATACGCAGTATTTT. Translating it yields CSARPWVAGGTDTQYF.